The 10 T cell receptor beta chains presented below share a single source sample, sequenced in a study of blood T cells in healthy people across ages. The use of a sample-barcoded 5' primer and a J-beta primer mix characterized a second PCR of 7 to 11 cycles. TCRdb processed the 5' RACE reads anew with MiXCR; each CDR3 protein has one entry. This sample has 750,000 to 950,000 distinct CDR3 sequences, with approximately 55% found just once. Material: blood. These receptor sequences come from an elderly man in good health.

The J gene is TRBJ2-3, the V gene TRBV7-2, with a possible D match to TRBD2 (6 bases). Trimming shortened V by 5 bases and J by 0 bases, and 12 bases separated the two germline ends. The germline V gene encodes CDR1 SGHTA and CDR2 FQGNSA. This CDR3 has 15 residues. CDR3 protein: CASSPQGLSTDTQYF. CDR3 bases: TGTGCCAGCAGCCCCCAAGGACTAAGCACAGATACGCAGTATTTT.

This clonotype was detected only a few times. The rearrangement links TRBV4-2 to TRBJ2-5, with D maybe TRBD2 (6 bases). This CDR3 comprises 17 residues. CDR1 and CDR2 (germline): LGHNA, YNFKEQ. Trimming cost V 0 bases and J 1 base, with 15 bases left between them. In nucleotides, the CDR3 is TGTGCCAGCAGCCAAGATTTTGGCGGGATAGGCCAAGAGACCCAGTACTTC. Translated: CASSQDFGGIGQETQYF.

V usage is TRBV25-1 and J usage is TRBJ1-2; D not certain. The CDR3 consists of 13 residues. Germline V gene sequence: CDR1 MGHDK, CDR2 SYGVNS. With 3 bases removed from V and 5 bases from J, the gap between germline ends came to 10 bases. The CDR3 loop reads CASSDLGFYGYTF. The DNA of the CDR3 is TGTGCCAGCAGTGACCTGGGTTTTTATGGCTACACCTTC.

Only a few counts were recorded for this clonotype. This chain connects TRBV7-2 to TRBJ2-7, with 7 bases matching TRBD1. This CDR3 has 17 amino acids. Germline CDR1 is SGHTA and CDR2 is FQGNSA. The junction had 10 bases not matched to a gene; V was cut back by 1 base and J by 1 base. CDR3 in amino acids: CASSLGPGAGGSYEQYF. The CDR3, as DNA: TGTGCCAGCAGCTTAGGCCCCGGCGCAGGGGGTTCCTACGAGCAGTACTTC. Using reference TRBV7-2 and TRBJ2-7 for the parts outside the CDR3, the full variable domain is GAGVSQSPSNKVTEKGKDVELRCDPISGHTALYWYRQSLGQGLEFLIYFQGNSAPDKSGLPSDRFSAERTGGSVSTLTIQRTQQEDSAVYLCASSLGPGAGGSYEQYFGPGTRLTVT.

This clonotype has a handful of counts. The chain employs TRBV5-1 and TRBJ2-1; unclear D gene. There are 17 residues in the CDR3. V was clipped by 0 bases and J by 3 bases, with 16 bases between them. Germline V gene lookup returns CDR1 SGHRS and CDR2 YFSETQ. CDR3 protein: CASSLVRWDRVYNEQFF. DNA for the CDR3: TGCGCCAGCAGCTTGGTTAGGTGGGATCGGGTCTACAATGAGCAGTTCTTC.

Written as DNA, the CDR3 is TGTGCCAGCAGTTTTAGAAGCTGGGGATTGGACGGCTACACCTTC. This encodes CASSFRSWGLDGYTF. The chain uses TRBV27 and TRBJ1-2; D is uncertain. Germline CDR1 MNHEY, CDR2 SMNVEV (reference sequence). V was shortened by 3 bases and J by 8 bases, with 19 bases between the two germline ends. This CDR3 spans 15 amino acids.

The gene calls are TRBV4-1 and TRBJ2-4; D not certain. The DNA end is a closer match to TRBJ2-7, so the J assignment may be wrong. The CDR3 has 13 residues. Germline V gene lookup returns CDR1 MGHRA and CDR2 YSYEKL. The CDR3 bases are TGCGCCAGCAGCCGCAATCTATACTACGAGCAGTACTTC. Protein sequence: CASSRNLYYEQYF.

The rearrangement uses TRBV12-3 or TRBV12-4 and TRBJ2-7; the D is unclear. The CDR3 consists of 13 residues. V was cut by 8 bases and J by 2 bases, with 13 bases left in between. The CDR3 nucleotides are TGTGCCAGCGCGTTGCAGACGGCCTACGAGCAGTACTTC. Its protein product is CASALQTAYEQYF.

This clonotype came up a few times. This chain connects TRBV5-1 to TRBJ2-3; 12 bases map to TRBD2. This CDR3 region has 14 residues. Germline trimming cut 0 bases from V and 14 bases from J; bases unmatched to any gene: 7. Per germline, CDR1 SGHRS and CDR2 YFSETQ. CDR3 bases: TGCGCCAGCAGCTTGGGACTAGCGGGAGAGGACGCGTATTTT. Translated, it gives CASSLGLAGEDAYF.

This clonotype has a handful of counts. This chain joins TRBV29-1 and TRBJ2-5; D gene unclear. The CDR3 sequence is 10 residues long. Trimming left V 5 bases short and J 4 bases short, with 5 bases between. CDR1 is SQVTM and CDR2 is ANQGSEA in the germline V gene. CDR3 nucleotide sequence: TGCAGCGTTTTATCAGAGACCCAGTACTTC. Translating it yields CSVLSETQYF.